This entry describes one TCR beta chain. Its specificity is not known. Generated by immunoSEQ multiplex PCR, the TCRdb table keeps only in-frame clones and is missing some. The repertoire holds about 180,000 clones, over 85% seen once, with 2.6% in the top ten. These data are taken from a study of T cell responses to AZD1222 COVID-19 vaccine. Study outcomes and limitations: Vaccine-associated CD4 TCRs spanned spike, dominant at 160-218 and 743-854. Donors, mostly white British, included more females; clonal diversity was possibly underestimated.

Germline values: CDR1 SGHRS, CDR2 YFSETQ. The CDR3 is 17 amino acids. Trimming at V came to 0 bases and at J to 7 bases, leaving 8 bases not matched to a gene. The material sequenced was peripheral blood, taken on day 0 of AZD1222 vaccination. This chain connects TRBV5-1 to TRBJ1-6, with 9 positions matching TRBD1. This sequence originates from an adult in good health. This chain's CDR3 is CASSLAGQGIGNSPLHF. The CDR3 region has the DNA TGCGCCAGCAGCTTGGCGGGACAGGGAATCGGGAATTCACCCCTCCACTTT.